The source of this TCR beta chain is a study of shared clonotypes between healthy human individuals. Study details: The study drew on a couple of women and three men aged 18 to 49 as donors. CD4 naive cells filled three plates per donor, CD4 memory three, CD8 naive two and CD8 memory one.

Assay execution took place at the deep level. This table comes from immunoSEQ multiplex PCR, and its TCRdb copy is limited to in-frame clones, with some not included. This sample yields fewer than 2.5 million clones, of which 93% are seen a single time; more than 0.35% belongs to the top ten. Germline lookup yields CDR1 LNHDA and CDR2 SQIVND (reference sequence). CDR3 length: 13 residues. V was clipped by 7 bases and J by 2 bases, with 12 bases between them. Points from the study as a whole: Around 5% was the fraction of naive CD4 clonotypes found shared across several donors.

For this clone: No antigen is known for it.

Sequenced material: naive CD4+ T cells from PBMCs. Subset here: CD45RA+ positively selected. V usage is TRBV19 and J usage is TRBJ2-7; either TRBD1 or TRBD2 may fit D (5 bases each). The receptor was derived from a man younger than 30 in good health. Some clones in this sample may be carry-over from other donors' samples. The CDR3 nucleotides are TGTGCCAGTACCTCGGGACGGACCTACGAGCAGTACTTC. Translated, it gives CASTSGRTYEQYF.